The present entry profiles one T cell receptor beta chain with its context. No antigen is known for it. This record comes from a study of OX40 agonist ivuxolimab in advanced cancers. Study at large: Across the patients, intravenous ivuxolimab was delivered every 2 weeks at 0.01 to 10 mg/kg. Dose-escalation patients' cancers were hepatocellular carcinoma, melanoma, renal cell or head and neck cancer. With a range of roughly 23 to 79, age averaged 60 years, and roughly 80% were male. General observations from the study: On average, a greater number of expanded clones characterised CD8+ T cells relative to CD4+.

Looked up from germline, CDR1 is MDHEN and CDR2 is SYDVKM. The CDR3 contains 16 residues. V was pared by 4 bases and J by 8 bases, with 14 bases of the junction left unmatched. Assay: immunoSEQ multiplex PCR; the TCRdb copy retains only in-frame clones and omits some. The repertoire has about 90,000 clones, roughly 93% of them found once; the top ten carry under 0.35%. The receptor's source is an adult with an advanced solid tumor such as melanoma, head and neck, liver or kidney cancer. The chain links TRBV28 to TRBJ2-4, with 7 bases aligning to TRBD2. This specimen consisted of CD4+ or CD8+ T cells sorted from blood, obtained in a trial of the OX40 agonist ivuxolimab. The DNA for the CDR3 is TGTGCCAGCAGTTCATCGAGCGGGAACGTCGGGGACATTCAGTACTTC. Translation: CASSSSSGNVGDIQYF.